These 11 T cell receptor beta chains were sequenced from one sample in a study of regulatory T cells in long-lasting Graves disease. As to time point: persistent/refractory GD, antithyroid drugs over 5 years with positive TRAb. PBMC RNA served as the TCR library source. Library construction for TCR beta used iRepertoire HTBI primers and Arm-PCR of CDR3 regions. MiXCR, applied by TCRdb to the multiplex PCR reads, yields one record per CDR3 protein. The data show 650,000 to 700,000 distinct CDR3 sequences, around 30% seen once. The specimen comprised peripheral blood mononuclear cells (PBMCs), sampled when the disease was refractory, from a patient treated with antithyroid drugs. These TCRs come from a female donor with Graves disease.

This chain links TRBV28 with TRBJ2-7; 9 nucleotides match TRBD1. This CDR3 comprises 14 residues. Germline loops: CDR1 MDHEN, CDR2 SYDVKM. J gave up 4 bases and V 3 bases, and 4 bases lay outside the gene matches. In DNA, the CDR3 is TGTGCCAGCAGTTTCGTGGACAGGGGTTACGAGCAGTACTTC. Translation: CASSFVDRGYEQYF.

The rearrangement joins TRBV6-1 to TRBJ2-3; no definite D call. The CDR3 is made up of 13 amino acids. The germline V and J ends were trimmed by 2 bases and 7 bases, with 10 bases remaining between them. Germline V gene sequence: CDR1 MNHNS, CDR2 SASEGT. The CDR3, as DNA: TGTGCCAGCAGTGAAAGTCTGCAGTATACGCAGTATTTT. Translating it yields CASSESLQYTQYF.

This chain connects TRBV7-9 to TRBJ2-2; 11 bases fit TRBD2. CDR1 is SEHNR and CDR2 is FQNEAQ in the germline V gene (reference sequence). J gave up 5 bases and V 4 bases, and 12 bases lay outside the gene matches. The CDR3 has 18 amino acids. CDR3 residues: CASSSRRLAGGRTGELFF. The DNA of the CDR3 is TGTGCCAGCAGCTCAAGGAGGCTAGCGGGAGGCCGGACCGGGGAGCTGTTTTTT.

This clonotype was detected many times. The chain recombines TRBV11-3 with TRBJ2-7; D not certain. Germline CDR1 is SGHNT and CDR2 is YENEEA. The CDR3 is made up of 14 amino acids. Trimming took 3 bases from V and 3 from J, leaving 12 bases between them. The CDR3 here is CASSFGPTSYEQYF. CDR3 nucleotide sequence: TGTGCCAGCAGCTTTGGACCGACAAGCTACGAGCAGTACTTC.

The table lists this clonotype with many counts. V and J are TRBV12-3 or TRBV12-4 and TRBJ1-2; 8 bases are shared with TRBD1. Trimming removed 4 bases from V and 6 bases from J; junction bases left unmatched: 4. This CDR3 comprises 13 residues. Here the CDR3 reads CASSSDRGNGYTF. The CDR3 coding sequence is TGTGCCAGCAGTTCCGACAGGGGTAATGGCTACACCTTC.

This clonotype was detected a few times. The V and J genes are TRBV5-1 and TRBJ1-2; no definite D call. The germline V and J ends were trimmed by 4 bases and 5 bases, with 15 bases remaining between them. This CDR3 is built from 14 residues. The germline V gene encodes CDR1 SGHRS and CDR2 YFSETQ. The CDR3 DNA reads as TGCGCCAGCAGCCCCAAGGACGGGCTGTATGGCTACACCTTC. Protein: CASSPKDGLYGYTF.

The chain couples TRBV5-1 to TRBJ1-5; D gene unclear. The CDR3 extends over 13 amino acids. Germline-derived CDR1 and CDR2 are SGHRS and YFSETQ. V was trimmed by 0 bases and J by 7 bases, leaving 8 bases between them. The CDR3 region is CASSLGDRQPQHF. Here the CDR3 DNA reads TGCGCCAGCAGCTTGGGAGATCGGCAGCCCCAGCATTTT.

In this sample, this clonotype turned up many times. The V and J genes are TRBV27 and TRBJ2-5, with 11 bases matching TRBD2. Germline V lookup: CDR1 MNHEY, CDR2 SMNVEV (reference sequence). The CDR3 is made up of 15 amino acids. Trimming removed 6 bases from V and 6 bases from J; junction bases left unmatched: 9. CDR3 sequence (DNA): TGTGCCAGCAGAAATAGCGGGAGGGATAGTAAGACCCAGTACTTC. This encodes CASRNSGRDSKTQYF.

This clonotype was observed many times. The chain uses TRBV2 and TRBJ2-7; the D gene is possibly TRBD2 (6 bases). Trimming cost V 4 bases and J 4 bases, with 11 bases left between them. The CDR3 contains 13 residues. Germline V gives CDR1 SNHLY, CDR2 FYNNEI. This CDR3 reads CASSGSGRYEQYF. The CDR3 DNA follows: TGTGCCAGCAGTGGCAGCGGGCGGTACGAGCAGTACTTC.

This rearrangement joins TRBV6-5 to TRBJ1-1, with no clear D. Germline V CDR1 and CDR2: MNHEY, SVGAGI. The CDR3 consists of 18 residues. The V gene lost 0 bases and the J gene lost 4 bases, with 21 bases spanning the gap. Here the CDR3 reads CASSYSSGVGKTITEAFF. The DNA for the CDR3 is TGTGCCAGCAGTTACTCGAGCGGGGTTGGGAAGACTATCACTGAAGCTTTCTTT.

The chain uses TRBV14 and TRBJ2-6; D is possibly TRBD2 (5 bases). V was cut by 2 bases and J by 4 bases, with 15 bases left in between. CDR1 and CDR2 from the germline V gene are SGHDN and FVKESK. This CDR3 has 17 residues. DNA for the CDR3: TGTGCCAGCAGCCAATACCTCCGGGGATTCGGGGCCAACGTCCTGACTTTC. Amino acids: CASSQYLRGFGANVLTF.